The 29 T cell receptor beta chains given below trace back to one sample, sequenced in a study of blood T cells in healthy people across ages. Primed by a sample-barcoded 5' primer and a J-beta primer mix, a second PCR proceeded for 7 to 11 cycles. TCRdb reprocessed the 5' RACE reads via MiXCR and lists one record per CDR3 protein. This sample has roughly 2 million distinct CDR3 sequences; just under 50% occur once, and the top ten carry approximately 2%. Sequenced input: blood. Source of these receptors: a woman aged 40-49 years in good health.

This chain uses TRBV6-6 with TRBJ2-4, with 7 bases that match TRBD1. The DNA end favors TRBJ2-7, so the J call may be wrong. Germline V gene sequence: CDR1 MNHNY, CDR2 SVGAGI (reference sequence). CDR3 length equals 14 residues. This CDR3 is CASIPGGSSYEQYF. CDR3 DNA: TGTGCCAGCATCCCAGGGGGATCCTCCTACGAGCAGTACTTC.

The chain uses TRBV4-1 and TRBJ2-3, with TRBD2 matching over 10 bases. The V gene end was trimmed by 3 bases and the J gene end by 6 bases; junction bases not matched to a gene: 12. The CDR3 is 17 residues long. CDR1 and CDR2 from the germline V gene are MGHRA and YSYEKL. This chain's CDR3 is CASSHSLLAGCRDTQYF. The DNA of the CDR3 is TGCGCCAGCAGCCACAGCCTACTAGCGGGGTGTAGGGATACGCAGTATTTT.

V gene TRBV7-2 combines with J gene TRBJ2-7; tentatively, D is TRBD1 or TRBD2 (5 bases each). Trimming took 0 bases from V and 2 from J, leaving 17 bases between them. Germline CDR1 reads SGHTA; CDR2 reads FQGNSA. This CDR3 region has 17 residues. In nucleotides, the CDR3 is TGTGCCAGCAGCTTAGCGTTCGATGTTGGGGGAGCCTACGAGCAGTACTTC. It translates to CASSLAFDVGGAYEQYF.

The chain has TRBV14 and TRBJ2-3; 8 bases align to TRBD2. Germline V lookup: CDR1 SGHDN, CDR2 FVKESK. The CDR3 covers 17 residues. J was trimmed by 0 bases and V by 0 bases; bases with no gene match: 5. For the CDR3, the DNA is TGTGCCAGCAGCCAAGATAGCGGGACTGCTAGCACAGATACGCAGTATTTT. This encodes CASSQDSGTASTDTQYF.

The V and J genes are TRBV20-1 and TRBJ2-2; TRBD2 matches 12 bases. V shed 0 bases and J 6 bases; nucleotides not matched to a gene: 5. The CDR3 length is 16 residues. The germline gives CDR1 DFQATT, CDR2 SNEGSKA (reference sequence). CDR3 coding DNA: TGCAGTGCTAGAGATCCCTGGACTAGCGGGGCCGGGGAGCTGTTTTTT. Translation: CSARDPWTSGAGELFF.

This clonotype was picked up a small number of times. The V and J genes are TRBV29-1 and TRBJ2-7; no reliable D call. In germline, CDR1 is SQVTM, CDR2 ANQGSEA. CDR3 length: 12 residues. V gave up 6 bases and J gave up 3 bases, with 12 bases separating them. The CDR3 spells CSVGQTNYEQYF. The CDR3 DNA follows: TGCAGCGTAGGCCAGACAAACTACGAGCAGTACTTC.

This clonotype was detected a few times. J is TRBJ1-5 and V is TRBV6-5; TRBD1 matches at 9 bases. Trimming at V came to 6 bases and at J to 6 bases, leaving 9 bases not matched to a gene. The CDR3 length is 15 residues. Per germline, CDR1 MNHEY and CDR2 SVGAGI. CDR3 nucleotides: TGTGCCAGCAGCTCGACAGGGGGTCTAAGTCAGCCCCAGCATTTT. Translated, it gives CASSSTGGLSQPQHF.

In this sample, this clonotype turned up a few times. The chain is built from TRBV7-6 and TRBJ2-1, with D possibly matching TRBD2 (7 bases). CDR3 length: 15 amino acids. From germline, CDR1 is SGHVS and CDR2 FNYEAQ. Trimming removed 5 bases at V and 4 bases at J, with 15 bases between. The CDR3, as DNA: TGTGCCAGCAGCCCAGGGGCGGGGGAGTACAATGAGCAGTTCTTC. Protein: CASSPGAGEYNEQFF.

The chain has TRBV12-3 or TRBV12-4 and TRBJ1-2; 8 bases align to TRBD1. Germline trimming cut 4 bases from V and 0 bases from J; bases unmatched to any gene: 7. The CDR3 extends over 16 amino acids. CDR3 sequence reads: CASSSSGTGANYGYTF. The DNA for the CDR3 is TGTGCCAGCAGTTCCTCCGGGACAGGAGCTAACTATGGCTACACCTTC.

This chain links TRBV7-2 with TRBJ2-5; the D call may be TRBD1 or TRBD2 (6 bases each). The CDR3 is 17 amino acids. Germline V gene lookup returns CDR1 SGHTA and CDR2 FQGNSA. V lost 1 base and J 5 bases, leaving 20 bases between the germline ends. Here the CDR3 DNA reads TGTGCCAGCAGCTTAGACCCGACAGGAGGGGTGTTGGAGACCCAGTACTTC. This sequence encodes CASSLDPTGGVLETQYF.

V and J are TRBV6-1 and TRBJ1-5, with D perhaps TRBD1 (6 bases). Germline assignment: CDR1 MNHNS and CDR2 SASEGT. V lost 6 bases, J lost 0 bases, and 24 bases lay in between. There are 19 residues in the CDR3. The CDR3 sequence: CASRRVSGTKKGSNQPQHF. In DNA form, the CDR3 reads TGTGCCAGCAGAAGGGTATCCGGGACAAAGAAGGGTAGCAATCAGCCCCAGCATTTT.

The chain couples TRBV6-1 to TRBJ2-7; the D gene is possibly TRBD2 (5 bases). The CDR3 is 13 residues long. Trimming shortened V by 8 bases and J by 0 bases, and 11 bases separated the two germline ends. Germline CDR1 reads MNHNS; CDR2 reads SASEGT. The CDR3 protein is CASAEASSYEQYF. CDR3 nucleotides: TGTGCCAGCGCGGAGGCCAGCTCCTACGAGCAGTACTTC.

The J gene is TRBJ2-1, the V gene TRBV21-1; the table assigns TRBD2, which was not confirmed against the DNA. TRBV21-1 is a pseudogene. CDR3 length: 16 amino acids. For the CDR3, the DNA is TGTGCCAGCAACCAATGGGCGGGTAGGGCCTACAATGAGCAGTTCTTC. Residues: CASNQWAGRAYNEQFF.

This clonotype was seen a single time. The genes are TRBV6-1 and TRBJ2-5; possibly TRBD2 for D (7 bases). The V end lost 1 base, the J end lost 11 bases, and 26 bases lay between the germline ends. Germline lookup yields CDR1 MNHNS and CDR2 SASEGT. The length of the CDR3 is 17 residues. The CDR3 region is CASSEEGGVRRDNEQYF. CDR3 nucleotides: TGTGCCAGCAGTGAAGAAGGGGGGGTAAGAAGGGACAATGAGCAGTACTTC.

This chain joins TRBV2 and TRBJ1-1; 8 bases match TRBD1. Losses at the gene ends were 5 bases for V and 4 bases for J; bases not matched to a gene: 12. The CDR3 totals 16 residues. Germline CDR1 reads SNHLY; CDR2 reads FYNNEI. The CDR3 DNA sequence: TGTGCCAGCAGTCCGCCCGGGACAGGAGGGGTCACTGAAGCTTTCTTT. Amino acid sequence: CASSPPGTGGVTEAFF.

The rearrangement uses TRBV6-2 or TRBV6-3 and TRBJ1-5, with D unresolved. There are 14 residues in the CDR3. V was trimmed by 2 bases and J by 3 bases, leaving 8 bases between them. Germline CDR1 reads MNHEY; CDR2 reads SVGEGT. The CDR3 DNA sequence: TGTGCCAGCAGTTACCCCTGGGACAATCAGCCCCAGCATTTT. Residues: CASSYPWDNQPQHF.

The rearrangement links TRBV5-1 to TRBJ1-2, with D maybe TRBD1 (5 bases). The CDR3 runs to 15 residues. V shed 4 bases and J shed 7 bases, with 20 bases lying between them. Per the germline V gene, CDR1 is SGHRS and CDR2 is YFSETQ. The CDR3: CASSQPSYQGIGYTF. The CDR3 DNA follows: TGCGCCAGCAGCCAACCTTCCTACCAGGGTATTGGCTACACCTTC.

The table lists this clonotype with a few counts. The chain is built from TRBV12-3 or TRBV12-4 and TRBJ2-7; 8 positions agree with TRBD1. V was clipped by 6 bases and J by 0 bases; unmatched bases: 7. The CDR3 runs 15 residues. CDR3 nucleotide sequence: TGTGCCAGCAGCACGCAGGGGGCAACCTCCTACGAGCAGTACTTC. It codes for CASSTQGATSYEQYF.

The rearrangement links TRBV20-1 to TRBJ2-3, with D unclear. The CDR3 loop spans 15 amino acids. V dropped 6 bases and J dropped 0 bases, with 16 bases sitting between them. Germline CDR1 and CDR2: DFQATT and SNEGSKA (reference sequence). CDR3 loop: CSAPRRDRSTDTQYF. For the CDR3, the DNA is TGCAGTGCCCCCCGACGAGACCGTAGCACAGATACGCAGTATTTT.

The chain combines TRBV5-5 with TRBJ2-5; D is ambiguous. The CDR3 spans 14 residues. V gave up 2 bases and J gave up 1 base, with 9 bases separating them. CDR1 is SGHKS, CDR2 YYEKEE, per germline (reference sequence). CDR3: CASSLPDGQETQYF. DNA for the CDR3: TGTGCCAGCAGCTTACCGGACGGCCAAGAGACCCAGTACTTC.

This clonotype has just a few counts. J is TRBJ2-6 and V is TRBV25-1; D remains unclear. V dropped 3 bases and J dropped 0 bases, with 6 bases sitting between them. The CDR3 runs 15 residues. The germline V gene has CDR1 MGHDK and CDR2 SYGVNS. CDR3 region: CASSEVTSGANVLTF. The CDR3 DNA sequence: TGTGCCAGCAGTGAGGTGACCTCTGGGGCCAACGTCCTGACTTTC.

This clonotype was counted a single time. The chain couples TRBV29-1 to TRBJ2-3, with a tentative D call TRBD2 (6 bases). The CDR3 covers 16 residues. V shed 8 bases and J shed 4 bases, with 25 bases lying between them. Germline values: CDR1 SQVTM, CDR2 ANQGSEA. The CDR3: CSTGPRDLTLPDTQYF. The DNA for the CDR3 is TGCAGCACGGGGCCCCGGGACTTAACATTACCAGATACGCAGTATTTT.

This clonotype has a handful of counts. The J gene is TRBJ1-1, the V gene TRBV6-1, with 7 bases fitting TRBD1. The germline gives CDR1 MNHNS, CDR2 SASEGT. The V and J ends lost 6 bases and 1 base, in that order; junction bases with no gene match: 5. This CDR3 contains 14 residues. The CDR3 reads CASRQWTGNTEAFF. In DNA, the CDR3 is TGTGCCAGCAGGCAATGGACAGGGAACACTGAAGCTTTCTTT.

The CDR3 bases are TGCGCCAGCAGCCAAGAAGACCGGGGACTTCCTCCGAACACCGGGGAGCTGTTTTTT. It codes for CASSQEDRGLPPNTGELFF. The chain links TRBV4-3 to TRBJ2-2; a possible D gene is TRBD2 (6 bases). Per germline, CDR1 LGHNA and CDR2 YSLEER. The CDR3 sequence is 19 residues long. Trimming removed 0 bases from V and 0 bases from J, with 17 bases in between.

The chain recombines TRBV27 with TRBJ2-1; TRBD2 matches at 15 bases. The J call may be faulty, since TRBJ2-7 better matches the DNA end. This CDR3 has 16 residues. Germline loops: CDR1 MNHEY, CDR2 SMNVEV (reference sequence). CDR3 in DNA: TGTGCCAGTGGACTAGCGGGGGGGAGGTCCTACAATGAGCAGTACTTC. Protein: CASGLAGGRSYNEQYF.

This chain joins TRBV12-3 or TRBV12-4 and TRBJ1-5, with D maybe TRBD1 (6 bases). CDR3 length: 15 amino acids. Trimming left V 10 bases short and J 2 bases short, with 18 bases between. The CDR3 DNA reads as TGTGCCACAAAATCAACGGGGGGCGGCAATCAGCCCCAGCATTTT. Translated, it gives CATKSTGGGNQPQHF.

The V call is TRBV7-9, the J call TRBJ1-2; 8 nucleotides agree with TRBD1. This CDR3 contains 17 residues. The ends lost 4 bases at V and 0 bases at J; junction bases unmatched: 10. Germline lookup yields CDR1 SEHNR and CDR2 FQNEAQ (reference sequence). The DNA for the CDR3 is TGTGCCAGCAGCTCCCGATCGGGACAGGCCTCTAACTATGGCTACACCTTC. Translation gives CASSSRSGQASNYGYTF.

The chain couples TRBV20-1 to TRBJ2-5; TRBD1 matches 7 bases. The CDR3 contains 12 residues. CDR1 and CDR2 (germline): DFQATT, SNEGSKA (reference sequence). Unmatched junction bases numbered 6, after V lost 6 bases and J lost 5 bases. CDR3 DNA sequence: TGCAGTGCCCACAGGGGAGAGGAGACCCAGTACTTC. Amino acids: CSAHRGEETQYF.

The chain recombines TRBV15 with TRBJ2-1, with D maybe TRBD1 (6 bases). The CDR3 is 18 residues long. With 0 bases removed from V and 4 bases from J, the gap between germline ends came to 19 bases. CDR1 and CDR2 from the germline V gene are LNHNV and YYDKDF (reference sequence). CDR3 sequence (DNA): TGTGCCACCAGCAGAGATATGGTTAGCAGGACAGCTTACAATGAGCAGTTCTTC. Translated: CATSRDMVSRTAYNEQFF.